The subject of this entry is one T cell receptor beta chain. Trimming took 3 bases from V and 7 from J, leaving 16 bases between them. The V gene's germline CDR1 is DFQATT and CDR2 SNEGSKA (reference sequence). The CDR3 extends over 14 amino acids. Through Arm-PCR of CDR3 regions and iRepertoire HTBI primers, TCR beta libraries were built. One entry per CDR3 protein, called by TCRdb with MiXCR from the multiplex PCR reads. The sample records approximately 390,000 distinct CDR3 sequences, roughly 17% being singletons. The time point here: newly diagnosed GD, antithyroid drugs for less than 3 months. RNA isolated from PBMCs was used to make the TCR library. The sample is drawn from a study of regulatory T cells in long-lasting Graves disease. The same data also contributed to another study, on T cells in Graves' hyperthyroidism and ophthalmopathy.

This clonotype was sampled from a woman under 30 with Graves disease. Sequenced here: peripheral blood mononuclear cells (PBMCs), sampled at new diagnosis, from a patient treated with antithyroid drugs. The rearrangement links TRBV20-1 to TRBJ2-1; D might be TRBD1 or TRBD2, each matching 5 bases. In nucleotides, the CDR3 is TGCAGTGCTAGCCCCGGGACCGCTAATAATGAGCAGTTCTTC. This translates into CSASPGTANNEQFF.